The clone carrying this TCR beta chain was detected a few times. What it binds is not known. This sample stems from a study of T cell repertoires in cytomegalovirus infection. The overall study: Based on public TCR beta signatures, there were indications of CMV infection and of a matching HLA type. Study-level results: Within the response measured ex vivo, HLA-C-restricted CMV-specific TCR beta clonotypes were dominant. Cumulative public TCR beta family frequency identified carriers of CMV plus the relevant HLA.

The CDR3 has 14 residues. The germline V gene has CDR1 MGHRA and CDR2 YSYEKL. The germline V and J ends were trimmed by 0 bases and 6 bases, with 12 bases remaining between them. Via MiXCR, TCRdb re-called the reads, giving one row per CDR3 protein. This sample has 200,000 to 250,000 distinct CDR3 sequences, with about 23% found just once. The origin of this receptor is a human donor in good health (CMV status not recorded). Some clones in this sample may be carry-over from other donors' samples. This sequence joins TRBV4-1 and TRBJ2-7; perhaps TRBD1 as D (5 bases). The sample comprised CD8+ T cells from PBMCs. As DNA, the CDR3 is TGCGCCAGCAGCCAAGAACCAGGGTCTCGCGAGCAGTACTTC. It yields the protein CASSQEPGSREQYF.